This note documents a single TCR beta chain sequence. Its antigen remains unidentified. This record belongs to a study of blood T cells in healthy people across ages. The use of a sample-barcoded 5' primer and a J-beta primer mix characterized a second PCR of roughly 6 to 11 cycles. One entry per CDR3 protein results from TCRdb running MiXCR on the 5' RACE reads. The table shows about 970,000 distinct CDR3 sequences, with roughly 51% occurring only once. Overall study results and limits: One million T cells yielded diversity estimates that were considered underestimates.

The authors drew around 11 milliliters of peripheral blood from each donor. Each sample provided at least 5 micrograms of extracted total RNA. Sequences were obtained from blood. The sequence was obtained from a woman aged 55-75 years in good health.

The CDR3 protein is CASSQRDGIYNEQYF. As DNA, the CDR3 is TGTGCCAGCAGCCAGCGGGACGGGATCTACAATGAGCAGTACTTC. This sequence joins TRBV7-8 and TRBJ2-7, with 7 positions matching TRBD2. Trimming took 5 bases from V and 7 from J; bases not matched to a gene: 14. Germline values: CDR1 SGHVS, CDR2 FQNEAQ. The CDR3 length is 15 residues.